The TCR beta chain described here comes from a study of CD4 T cells in relation to SARS-CoV-2 and coronaviruses. Study summary: PBMCs were cultured with antigen for approximately nine days before TCR beta sequencing.

Germline V gives CDR1 SGHKS, CDR2 YYEKEE (reference sequence). The CDR3 has 15 residues. V gave up 2 bases and J gave up 3 bases; unmatched junction bases: 7. Whole-study results and caveats: Crossreactive clones expanded significantly less to SARS-CoV-2 than monoreactive clones.

Regarding this clone: Antigen specificity is unknown.

CD4+ T cells from unexposed donors were obtained before the COVID-19 pandemic (2011-2018). Isolation of CD4+ T cells took place after roughly nine days in culture. Sequenced by immunoSEQ multiplex PCR; TCRdb stores in-frame clones only, minus some. The sample has approximately 20,000 clones, 70% to 90% seen once. The sequence was collected from a human donor in good health. The sample consisted of CD4+ T cells from PBMCs, cultured in vitro. The genes are TRBV5-5 and TRBJ1-1; 7 bases fit TRBD1. In DNA form, the CDR3 reads TGTGCCAGCAGCTTTAGACAGGGTTGGGACACTGAAGCTTTCTTT. It yields the protein CASSFRQGWDTEAFF.